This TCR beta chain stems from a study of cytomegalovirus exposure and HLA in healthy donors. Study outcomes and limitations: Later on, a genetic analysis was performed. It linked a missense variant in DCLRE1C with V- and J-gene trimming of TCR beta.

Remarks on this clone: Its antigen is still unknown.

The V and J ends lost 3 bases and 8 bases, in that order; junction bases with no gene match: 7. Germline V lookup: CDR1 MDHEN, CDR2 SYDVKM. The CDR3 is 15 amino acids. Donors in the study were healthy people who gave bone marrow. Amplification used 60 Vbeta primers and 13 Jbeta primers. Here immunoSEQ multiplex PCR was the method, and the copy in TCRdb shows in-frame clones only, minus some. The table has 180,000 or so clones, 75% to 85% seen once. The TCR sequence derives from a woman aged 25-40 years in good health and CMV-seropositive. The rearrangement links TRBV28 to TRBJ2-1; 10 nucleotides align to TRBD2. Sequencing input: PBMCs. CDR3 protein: CASSLLAGASDEQFF. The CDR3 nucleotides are TGTGCCAGCAGTTTGCTAGCGGGGGCGAGCGATGAGCAGTTCTTC.